This record concerns one T cell receptor (beta chain) sequence. The data were obtained in a study of glioma-infiltrating T cells after dendritic cell vaccination. Across the whole study: Samples are from glioblastoma patients in Phase I and II dendritic cell vaccine trials.

The CDR3 is 18 residues long. With 0 bases clipped from V and 4 bases from J, the junction kept 4 bases outside the gene matches. Germline loops: CDR1 SGHNT, CDR2 YENEEA. The immunoSEQ assay amplified TCRB CDR3 from up to 2 ug DNA. This table comes from immunoSEQ multiplex PCR, and its TCRdb copy is limited to in-frame clones, with some not included. Of approximately 60,000 clones in the sample, roughly 86% were seen once. Time point defined: after dendritic cell vaccination, including at tumor progression/relapse. Blood PBMC samples: pre-vaccination, two weeks post third vaccination, and at tumor progression.

Specimen: blood, collected after dendritic cell vaccination. The TCR sequence derives from a human donor with glioblastoma. The chain links TRBV11-3 to TRBJ2-3; 16 nucleotides align to TRBD2. CDR3 residues: CASSLDPGLAGGSDTQYF. DNA of the CDR3: TGTGCCAGCAGCTTAGACCCGGGACTAGCGGGAGGGTCAGATACGCAGTATTTT.